This record concerns one T cell receptor beta chain sequence. What it binds is unknown. The protocol was immunoSEQ multiplex PCR, while the TCRdb copy is restricted to in-frame clones and leaves out a portion. The repertoire holds under 150,000 clones, with 90% as singletons. This sample was taken from a study of T cell responses to AZD1222 COVID-19 vaccine. V lost 7 bases and J 0 bases, leaving 13 bases between the germline ends. Germline CDR1 MNHEY, CDR2 SMNVEV (reference sequence). The CDR3 runs 14 residues. Study findings and constraints: Close to half of spike-specific TCRs reportedly recognize unmutated variant regions.

The TCR was taken from an adult in good health. The sample in question was peripheral blood, obtained on day 0 of AZD1222 vaccination. The chain links TRBV27 to TRBJ2-7; D is unclear. The CDR3 reads CASIKSSSSYEQYF. CDR3 DNA: TGTGCCAGCATTAAGTCTTCGAGCTCCTACGAGCAGTACTTC.